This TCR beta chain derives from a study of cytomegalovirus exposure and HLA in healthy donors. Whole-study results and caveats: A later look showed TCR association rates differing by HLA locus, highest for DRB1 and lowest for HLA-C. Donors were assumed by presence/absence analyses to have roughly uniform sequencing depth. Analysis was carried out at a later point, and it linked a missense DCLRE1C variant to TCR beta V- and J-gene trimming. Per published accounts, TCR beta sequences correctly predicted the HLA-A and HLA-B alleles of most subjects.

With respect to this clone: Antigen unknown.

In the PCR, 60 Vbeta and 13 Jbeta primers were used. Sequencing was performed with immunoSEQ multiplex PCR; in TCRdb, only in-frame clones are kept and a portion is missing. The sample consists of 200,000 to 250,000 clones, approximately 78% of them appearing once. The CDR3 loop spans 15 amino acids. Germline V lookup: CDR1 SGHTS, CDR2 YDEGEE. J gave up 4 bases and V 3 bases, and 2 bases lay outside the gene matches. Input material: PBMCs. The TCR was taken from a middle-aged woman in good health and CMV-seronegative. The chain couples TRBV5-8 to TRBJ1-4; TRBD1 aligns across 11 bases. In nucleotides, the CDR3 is TGTGCCAGCAGCTGGGGACAGGGGGTTAATGAAAAACTGTTTTTT. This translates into CASSWGQGVNEKLFF.